The following is a T cell receptor (beta chain) sequence with its context. Use of 60 Vbeta and 13 Jbeta primers characterized the PCR. The protocol was immunoSEQ multiplex PCR, while the TCRdb copy is restricted to in-frame clones and leaves out a portion. The profile shows approximately 110,000 clones, 69% of them singletons. The data were taken from a study of cytomegalovirus exposure and HLA in healthy donors. This CDR3 region has 13 residues. J lost 7 bases, V lost 5 bases, and 5 bases had no gene match. CDR1 is SGHVS, CDR2 FQNEAQ, per germline. The TCR was taken from a woman in her sixties or seventies in good health and CMV-seropositive. The genes are TRBV7-8 and TRBJ2-1; 7 positions agree with TRBD2. What was sequenced was PBMCs. The CDR3 loop reads CASSPGGRNEQFF. The CDR3 DNA is TGTGCCAGCAGCCCGGGGGGTAGGAATGAGCAGTTCTTC. Variable domain in full (rest from reference TRBV7-8 and TRBJ2-1): GAGVSQSPRYKVAKRGQDVALRCDPISGHVSLFWYQQALGQGPEFLTYFQNEAQLDKSGLPSDRFFAERPEGSVSTLKIQRTQQEDSAVYLCASSPGGRNEQFFGPGTRLTVL.